This is a list of T cell receptor beta chains from one sample in a study of OX40 agonist ivuxolimab in advanced cancers. Produced via immunoSEQ multiplex PCR; TCRdb's table is partial and in-frame only. The sample yields about 60,000 clones, roughly 86% seen once. The source material was CD4+ or CD8+ T cells sorted from blood, sampled in a trial of the OX40 agonist ivuxolimab. The origin of the receptors is an adult with an advanced solid tumor such as melanoma, head and neck, liver or kidney cancer. Each CDR3 is given with its conserved first and last residue. The D gene is left open where the match is weak. A clone size is listed for some rows: how often the clone was seen (once, few, many), or a class if it is expanded.

D gene: TRBD2; J gene: TRBJ2-2; clone size: -; V gene: TRBV2; CDR3 DNA: TGTGCCGGTCAACGGGAGGCTCGCACCGGGGAGCTGTTTTTT; CDR3 protein: CAGQREARTGELFF
D gene: TRBD1; J gene: TRBJ2-5; clone size: once; V gene: TRBV19; CDR3 DNA: TGTGCCAGTAGTATGCGACAGGGCGGTGAGGAGACCCAGTACTTC; CDR3 protein: CASSMRQGGEETQYF
D gene: TRBD1; J gene: TRBJ2-6; clone size: -; V gene: TRBV5-1; CDR3 DNA: TGCGCCAGCAGCCCTCGGACAGGGCGTTCTGGGGCCAACGTCCTGACTTTC; CDR3 protein: CASSPRTGRSGANVLTF
D gene: TRBD2; J gene: TRBJ2-1; clone size: -; V gene: TRBV29-1; CDR3 DNA: TGCAGCGCTTCCCGGGGGAGCGGGAGACGTAATGAGCAGTTCTTC; CDR3 protein: CSASRGSGRRNEQFF
D gene: -; J gene: TRBJ1-3; clone size: few; V gene: TRBV2; CDR3 DNA: TGTGCCAGCAGTGAAGGTTTCGGTTTGGGCAGGGACGGAAACACCATATATTTT; CDR3 protein: CASSEGFGLGRDGNTIYF
D gene: TRBD1; J gene: TRBJ2-7; clone size: -; V gene: TRBV7-9; CDR3 DNA: TGTGCCAGCAGCCAAAGCGGCAGGGGGCAGATGTACGAGCAGTACTTC; CDR3 protein: CASSQSGRGQMYEQYF
D gene: TRBD2; J gene: TRBJ2-1; clone size: once; V gene: TRBV11-2; CDR3 DNA: TGTGCCAGCAGCTTAGCGGGGACTAGCGGGAAAAATGAGCAGTTCTTC; CDR3 protein: CASSLAGTSGKNEQFF
D gene: TRBD2; J gene: TRBJ2-5; clone size: -; V gene: TRBV29-1; CDR3 DNA: TGCAGCGTCCCCACCACTTTTATGACGGGAGGGGGTGAGACCCAGTACTTC; CDR3 protein: CSVPTTFMTGGGETQYF
D gene: -; J gene: TRBJ2-2; clone size: -; V gene: TRBV6-4; CDR3 DNA: TGTGCCAGCAGCGTCGGGGACGGGGAGCTGTTTTTT; CDR3 protein: CASSVGDGELFF
D gene: -; J gene: TRBJ1-1; clone size: once; V gene: TRBV6-6; CDR3 DNA: TGTGCCAGCAGTTCCCCAAGAGGGGGTGAAGCTTTCTTT; CDR3 protein: CASSSPRGGEAFF
D gene: -; J gene: TRBJ1-2; clone size: -; V gene: TRBV4-1; CDR3 DNA: TGCGCCACCCAGGGCCGGGACCTTGGCTACACCTTC; CDR3 protein: CATQGRDLGYTF
D gene: -; J gene: TRBJ1-1; clone size: few; V gene: TRBV5-4; CDR3 DNA: TGTGCCAGCTCCAATCAGATGAGAGCTGAAGCTTTCTTT; CDR3 protein: CASSNQMRAEAFF
D gene: -; J gene: TRBJ2-2; clone size: -; V gene: TRBV10-3; CDR3 DNA: TGTGCCATCAGATCTAAGGGGCACACCGGGGAGCTGTTTTTT; CDR3 protein: CAIRSKGHTGELFF
D gene: -; J gene: TRBJ1-2; clone size: few; V gene: TRBV6-1; CDR3 DNA: TGTGCCAGCAGTATCGACAGCTTTTATGGCTACACCTTC; CDR3 protein: CASSIDSFYGYTF
D gene: TRBD1; J gene: TRBJ1-3; clone size: -; V gene: TRBV29-1; CDR3 DNA: TGCAGCATGTTGACAGGGGGTTCAGGAAACACCATATATTTT; CDR3 protein: CSMLTGGSGNTIYF
D gene: -; J gene: TRBJ2-3; clone size: -; V gene: TRBV27; CDR3 DNA: TGTGCCAGCAGTGAGAGCCCACCGTTAGATACGCAGTATTTT; CDR3 protein: CASSESPPLDTQYF
D gene: -; J gene: TRBJ2-5; clone size: -; V gene: TRBV28; CDR3 DNA: TGTGCCGTACGCAGGCGAGAGACCCAGTACTTC; CDR3 protein: CAVRRRETQYF
D gene: -; J gene: TRBJ2-7; clone size: -; V gene: TRBV28; CDR3 DNA: TGTGCCAGCAGTCTGGAGGAGACAGGCTACTACGAGCAGTACTTC; CDR3 protein: CASSLEETGYYEQYF